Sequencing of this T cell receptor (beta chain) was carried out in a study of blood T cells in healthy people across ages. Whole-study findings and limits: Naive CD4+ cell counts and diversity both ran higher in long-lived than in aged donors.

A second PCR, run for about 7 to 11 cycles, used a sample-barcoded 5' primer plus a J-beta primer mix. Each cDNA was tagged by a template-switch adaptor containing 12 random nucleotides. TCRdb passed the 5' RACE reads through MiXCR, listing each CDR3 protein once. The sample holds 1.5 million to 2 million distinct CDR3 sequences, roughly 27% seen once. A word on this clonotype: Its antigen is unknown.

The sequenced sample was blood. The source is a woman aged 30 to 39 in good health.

CDR3 sequence: CASSLMGPSGFLENEQFF. DNA for the CDR3: TGTGCCAGCAGTTTAATGGGTCCTAGCGGGTTTTTGGAGAATGAGCAGTTCTTC. The rearrangement links TRBV12-3 or TRBV12-4 to TRBJ2-1; 8 bases are shared with TRBD2. V dropped 2 bases and J dropped 7; count of bases not matched to a gene: 16. The CDR3 has 18 amino acids.